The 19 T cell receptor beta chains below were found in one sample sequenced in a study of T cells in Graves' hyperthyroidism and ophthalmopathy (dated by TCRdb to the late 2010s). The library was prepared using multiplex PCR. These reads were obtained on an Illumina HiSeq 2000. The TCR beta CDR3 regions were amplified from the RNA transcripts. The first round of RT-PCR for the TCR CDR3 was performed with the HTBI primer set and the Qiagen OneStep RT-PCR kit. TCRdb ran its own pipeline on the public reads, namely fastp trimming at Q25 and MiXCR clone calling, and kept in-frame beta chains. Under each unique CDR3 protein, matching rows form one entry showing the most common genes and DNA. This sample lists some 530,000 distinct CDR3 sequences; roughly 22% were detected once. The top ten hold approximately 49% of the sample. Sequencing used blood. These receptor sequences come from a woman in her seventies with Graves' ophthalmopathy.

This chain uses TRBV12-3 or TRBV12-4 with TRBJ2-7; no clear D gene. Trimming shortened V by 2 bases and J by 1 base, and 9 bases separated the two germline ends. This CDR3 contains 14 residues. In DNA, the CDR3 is TGTGCCAGCAGTTTATTCCGCAAGTCCTACGAGCAGTACTTC. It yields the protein CASSLFRKSYEQYF.

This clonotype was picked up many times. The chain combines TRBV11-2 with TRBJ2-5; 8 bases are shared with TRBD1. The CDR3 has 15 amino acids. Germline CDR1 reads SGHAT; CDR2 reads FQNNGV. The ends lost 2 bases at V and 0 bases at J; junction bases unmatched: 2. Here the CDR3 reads CASSLQGAYQETQYF. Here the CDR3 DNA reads TGTGCCAGCAGCTTACAGGGGGCCTACCAAGAGACCCAGTACTTC.

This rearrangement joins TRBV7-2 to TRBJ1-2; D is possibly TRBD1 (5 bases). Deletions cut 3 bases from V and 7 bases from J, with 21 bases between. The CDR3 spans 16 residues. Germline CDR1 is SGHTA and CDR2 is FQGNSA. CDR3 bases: TGTGCCAGCAGCTTGGATGATCTCGACAGTTTTGGTGGCTACACCTTC. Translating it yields CASSLDDLDSFGGYTF.

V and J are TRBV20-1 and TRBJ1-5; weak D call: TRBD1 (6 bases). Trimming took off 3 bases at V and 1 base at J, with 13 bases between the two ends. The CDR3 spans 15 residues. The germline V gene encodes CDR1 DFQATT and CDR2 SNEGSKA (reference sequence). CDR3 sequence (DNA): TGCAGTGCTAGGAGGGGGTGGGAAAGCAATCAGCCCCAGCATTTT. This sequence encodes CSARRGWESNQPQHF.

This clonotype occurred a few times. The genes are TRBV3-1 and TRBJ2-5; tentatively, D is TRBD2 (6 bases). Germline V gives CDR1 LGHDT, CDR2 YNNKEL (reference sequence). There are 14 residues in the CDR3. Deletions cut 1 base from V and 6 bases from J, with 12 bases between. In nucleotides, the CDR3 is TGTGCCAGCAGCCAAGGGACTACCTTACAGACCCAGTACTTC. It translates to CASSQGTTLQTQYF.

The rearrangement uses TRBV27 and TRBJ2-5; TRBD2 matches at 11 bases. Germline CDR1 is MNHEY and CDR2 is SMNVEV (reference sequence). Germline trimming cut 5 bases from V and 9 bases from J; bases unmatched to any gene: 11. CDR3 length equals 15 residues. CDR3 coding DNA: TGTGCCAGCAGTACGAGGACTAGCGGGCCGCGGGCCCAGTACTTC. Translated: CASSTRTSGPRAQYF.

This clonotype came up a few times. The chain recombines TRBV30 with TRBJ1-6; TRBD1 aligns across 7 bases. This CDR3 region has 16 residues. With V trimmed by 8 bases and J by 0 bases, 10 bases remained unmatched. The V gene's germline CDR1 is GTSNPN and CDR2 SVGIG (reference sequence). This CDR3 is CARNRGESSYNSPLHF. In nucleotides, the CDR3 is TGTGCCCGGAACAGGGGCGAAAGCTCCTATAATTCACCCCTCCACTTT.

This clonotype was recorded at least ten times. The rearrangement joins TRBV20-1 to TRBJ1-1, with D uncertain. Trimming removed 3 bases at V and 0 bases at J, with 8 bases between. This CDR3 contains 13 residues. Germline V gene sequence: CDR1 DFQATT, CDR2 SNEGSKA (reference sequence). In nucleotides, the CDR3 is TGCAGTGCTAGGGTCCAGATGAACACTGAAGCTTTCTTT. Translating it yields CSARVQMNTEAFF.

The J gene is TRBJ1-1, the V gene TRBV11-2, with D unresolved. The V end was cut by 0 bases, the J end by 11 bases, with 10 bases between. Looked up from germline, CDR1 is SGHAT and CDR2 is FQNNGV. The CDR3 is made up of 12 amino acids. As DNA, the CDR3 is TGTGCCAGCAGCTTAGAGGTGGGTTCTGCTTTCTTT. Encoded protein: CASSLEVGSAFF.

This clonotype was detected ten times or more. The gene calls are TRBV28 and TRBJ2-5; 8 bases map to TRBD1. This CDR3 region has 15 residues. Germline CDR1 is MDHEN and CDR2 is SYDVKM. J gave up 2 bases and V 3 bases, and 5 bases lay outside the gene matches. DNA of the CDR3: TGTGCCAGCAGTTTGGACAGGGTCATTCAAGAGACCCAGTACTTC. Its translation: CASSLDRVIQETQYF.

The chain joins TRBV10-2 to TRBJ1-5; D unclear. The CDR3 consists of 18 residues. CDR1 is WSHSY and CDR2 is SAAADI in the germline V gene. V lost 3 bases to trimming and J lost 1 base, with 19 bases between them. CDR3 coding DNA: TGCGCCAGCAGTGATGTGTTTGTTAGTGAGGGAAGCAATCAGCCCCAGCATTTT. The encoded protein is CASSDVFVSEGSNQPQHF.

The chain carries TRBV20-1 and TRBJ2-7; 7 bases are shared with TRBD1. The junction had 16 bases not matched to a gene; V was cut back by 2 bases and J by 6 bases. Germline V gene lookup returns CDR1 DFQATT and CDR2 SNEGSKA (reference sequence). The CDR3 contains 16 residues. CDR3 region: CSARKTVGQGVAEQYF. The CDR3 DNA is TGCAGTGCTAGAAAAACAGTCGGCCAGGGGGTAGCCGAGCAGTACTTC.

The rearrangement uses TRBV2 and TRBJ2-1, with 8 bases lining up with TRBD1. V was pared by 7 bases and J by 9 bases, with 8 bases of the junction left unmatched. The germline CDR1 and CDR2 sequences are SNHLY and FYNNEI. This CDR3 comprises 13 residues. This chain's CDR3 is CASKGQAFGEQFF. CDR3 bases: TGTGCCAGCAAGGGACAGGCGTTCGGTGAGCAGTTCTTC.

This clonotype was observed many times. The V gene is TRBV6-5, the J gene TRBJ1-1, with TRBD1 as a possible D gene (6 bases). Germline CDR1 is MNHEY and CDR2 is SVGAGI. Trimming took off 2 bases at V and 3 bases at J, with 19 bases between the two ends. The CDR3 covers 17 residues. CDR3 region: CASSYGFRGAEYTEAFF. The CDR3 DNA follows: TGTGCCAGCAGTTACGGGTTTCGGGGGGCGGAGTACACTGAAGCTTTCTTT.

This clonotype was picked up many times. The CDR3 loop reads CASSRLLGEQYF. The CDR3 DNA follows: TGTGCCAGCAGCCGTCTTCTGGGCGAGCAGTACTTC. V and J are TRBV11-2 and TRBJ2-7; D not certain. Trimming cost V 5 bases and J 6 bases, with 11 bases left between them. This CDR3 is built from 12 residues. CDR1 and CDR2 from the germline V gene are SGHAT and FQNNGV.

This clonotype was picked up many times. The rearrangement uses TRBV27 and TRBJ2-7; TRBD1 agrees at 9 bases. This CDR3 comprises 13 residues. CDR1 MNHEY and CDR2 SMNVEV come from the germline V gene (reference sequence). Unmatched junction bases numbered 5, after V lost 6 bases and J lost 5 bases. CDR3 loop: CASREQGANEQYF. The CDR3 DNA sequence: TGTGCCAGCAGAGAACAGGGGGCAAACGAGCAGTACTTC.

The CDR3 reads CASSIKGTQYF. CDR3 nucleotides: TGTGCCAGCAGCATCAAGGGGACCCAGTACTTC. The V and J genes are TRBV11-2 and TRBJ2-5; D gene uncertain. Trimming removed 5 bases from V and 7 bases from J, with 8 bases in between. The CDR3 runs 11 residues. Germline loops: CDR1 SGHAT, CDR2 FQNNGV.

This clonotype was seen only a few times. This CDR3 reads CASSQETRGDSPLHF. The CDR3, as DNA: TGTGCCAGCAGCCAAGAAACCAGGGGAGATTCACCCCTCCACTTT. This chain links TRBV4-2 with TRBJ1-6, with D perhaps TRBD1 (6 bases). Germline V gene sequence: CDR1 LGHNA, CDR2 YNFKEQ. Trimming removed 0 bases from V and 8 bases from J, with 11 bases in between. The CDR3 runs to 15 residues.

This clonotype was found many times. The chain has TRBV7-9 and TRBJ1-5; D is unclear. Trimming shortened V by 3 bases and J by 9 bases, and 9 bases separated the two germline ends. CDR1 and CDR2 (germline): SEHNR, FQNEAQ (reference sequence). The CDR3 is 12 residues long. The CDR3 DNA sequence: TGTGCCAGCAGCTTGGGGTACGGGCCCCAGCATTTT. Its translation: CASSLGYGPQHF.